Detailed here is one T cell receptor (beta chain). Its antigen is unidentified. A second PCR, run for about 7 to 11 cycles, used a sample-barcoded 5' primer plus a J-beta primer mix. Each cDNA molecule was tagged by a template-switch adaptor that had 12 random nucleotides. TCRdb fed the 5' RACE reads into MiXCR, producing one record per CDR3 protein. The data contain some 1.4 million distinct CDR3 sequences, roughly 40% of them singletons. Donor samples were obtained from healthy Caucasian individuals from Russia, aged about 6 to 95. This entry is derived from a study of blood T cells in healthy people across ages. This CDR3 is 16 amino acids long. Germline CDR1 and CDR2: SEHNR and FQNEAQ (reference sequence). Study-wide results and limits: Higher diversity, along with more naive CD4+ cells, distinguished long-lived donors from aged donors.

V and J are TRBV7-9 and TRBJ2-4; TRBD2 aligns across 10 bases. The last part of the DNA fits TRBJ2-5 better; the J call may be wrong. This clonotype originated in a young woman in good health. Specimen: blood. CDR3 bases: TGTGCCAGCAGCCCAGAGCGGGGGGGCCACCAAGAGACCCAGTACTTC. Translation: CASSPERGGHQETQYF.